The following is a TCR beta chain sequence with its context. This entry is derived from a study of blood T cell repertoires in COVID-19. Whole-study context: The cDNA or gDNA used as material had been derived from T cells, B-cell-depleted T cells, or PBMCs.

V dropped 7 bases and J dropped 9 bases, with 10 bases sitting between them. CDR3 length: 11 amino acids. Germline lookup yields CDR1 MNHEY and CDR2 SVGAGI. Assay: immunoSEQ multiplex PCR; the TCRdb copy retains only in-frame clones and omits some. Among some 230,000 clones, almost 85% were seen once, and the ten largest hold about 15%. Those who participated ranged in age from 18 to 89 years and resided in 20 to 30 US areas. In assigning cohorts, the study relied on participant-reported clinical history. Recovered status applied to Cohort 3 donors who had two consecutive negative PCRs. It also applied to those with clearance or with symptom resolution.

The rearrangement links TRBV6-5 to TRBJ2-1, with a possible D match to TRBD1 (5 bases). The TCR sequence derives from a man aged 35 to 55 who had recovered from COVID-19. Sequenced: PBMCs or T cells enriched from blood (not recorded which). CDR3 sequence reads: CASTSGFEQFF. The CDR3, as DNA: TGTGCCAGCACCTCAGGGTTTGAGCAGTTCTTC.